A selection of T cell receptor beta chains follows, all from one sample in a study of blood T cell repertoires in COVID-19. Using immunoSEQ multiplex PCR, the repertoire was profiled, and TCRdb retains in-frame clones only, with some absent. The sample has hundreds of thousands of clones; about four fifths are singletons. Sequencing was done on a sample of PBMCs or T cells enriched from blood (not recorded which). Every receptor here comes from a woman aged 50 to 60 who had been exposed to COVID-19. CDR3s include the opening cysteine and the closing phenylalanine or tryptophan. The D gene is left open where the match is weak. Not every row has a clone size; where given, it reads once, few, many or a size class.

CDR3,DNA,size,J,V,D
CASSLQGNSYEQYF,TGCGCCAGCAGCTTACAGGGAAATAGCTACGAGCAGTACTTC,once,TRBJ2-7,TRBV5-1,NA
CATSDPGEDTDTQYF,TGTGCCACCAGTGATCCCGGAGAGGACACAGATACGCAGTATTTT,NA,TRBJ2-3,TRBV24-1,NA
CASSLAGGTYEQYF,TGTGCCAGCAGTTTAGCGGGGGGTACCTACGAGCAGTACTTC,NA,TRBJ2-7,TRBV27,TRBD2
CASSPGTYYGYTF,TGTGCCAGCTCTCCCGGGACATATTATGGCTACACCTTC,once,TRBJ1-2,TRBV18,NA
CASSRTGSNQPQHF,TGTGCCAGCAGTCGAACAGGTTCCAATCAGCCCCAGCATTTT,NA,TRBJ1-5,TRBV27,NA
CASSALSGDSYNEQFF,TGTGCCAGCAGTGCCCTGTCGGGGGACTCCTACAATGAGCAGTTCTTC,NA,TRBJ2-1,TRBV6-1,NA
CASSPGTDQPQHF,TGCGCCAGCAGCCCGGGGACAGATCAGCCCCAGCATTTT,few,TRBJ1-5,TRBV5-1,TRBD1
CASSFGDEQYF,TGTGCCAGCAGCTTCGGGGACGAGCAGTACTTC,NA,TRBJ2-7,TRBV7-8,NA
CATSRTGNTEAFF,TGTGCCACCAGCAGGACGGGGAACACTGAAGCTTTCTTT,NA,TRBJ1-1,TRBV15,NA
CASSLAQGAANEKLFF,TGTGCCAGCAGCTTAGCACAGGGGGCAGCTAATGAAAAACTGTTTTTT,NA,TRBJ1-4,TRBV11-2,TRBD1
CASSYSQGGTQYF,TGTGCCAGCAGTTACTCACAGGGCGGGACCCAGTACTTC,NA,TRBJ2-5,TRBV6-5,NA
CASSYSGQKAYEQYF,TGTGCCAGCAGTTACTCAGGACAGAAAGCCTACGAGCAGTACTTC,few,TRBJ2-7,TRBV6-6,NA
CASSLLRTGELFF,TGTGCCAGCAGCTTACTCCGCACCGGGGAGCTGTTTTTT,once,TRBJ2-2,TRBV7-8,NA
CASGFAGGHNEQFF,TGTGCTAGTGGTTTCGCGGGGGGGCACAATGAGCAGTTCTTC,many,TRBJ2-1,TRBV12-5,TRBD2
CATRGGYEQYF,TGTGCCACCCGGGGGGGATACGAGCAGTACTTC,NA,TRBJ2-7,TRBV2,TRBD2
CSAHLQVGTEAFF,TGCAGCGCCCATCTCCAGGTGGGCACTGAAGCTTTCTTT,NA,TRBJ1-1,TRBV29-1,NA
CASSLSSSGGNTGELFF,TGCGCCAGCAGCTTGAGTTCTAGCGGGGGGAACACCGGGGAGCTGTTTTTT,NA,TRBJ2-2,TRBV5-1,TRBD2
CAISESSGAGELFF,TGTGCCATCAGTGAGTCATCAGGGGCCGGGGAGCTGTTTTTT,NA,TRBJ2-2,TRBV10-3,NA
CASSPVVRDGYTF,TGTGCCAGCTCACCGGTGGTCCGGGATGGCTACACCTTC,NA,TRBJ1-2,TRBV18,NA
CASSPITSGGEQFF,TGTGCCAGCAGCCCTATAACTAGCGGTGGTGAGCAGTTCTTC,NA,TRBJ2-1,TRBV9,TRBD2
CASSPGGGARDEQFF,TGTGCCAGCAGCCCGGGGGGCGGGGCCCGGGATGAGCAGTTCTTC,few,TRBJ2-1,TRBV4-2,NA
CASTLRRGEAFF,TGTGCCAGCACCCTACGGAGGGGAGAAGCTTTCTTT,NA,TRBJ1-1,TRBV12-3/TRBV12-4,NA
CASSRSLMNTEAFF,TGTGCCAGCAGCCGGAGTTTGATGAACACTGAAGCTTTCTTT,many,TRBJ1-1,TRBV5-6,NA
CASSLARTTGSTDTQYF,TGTGCCAGCAGCTTAGCTCGGACAACAGGTAGCACAGATACGCAGTATTTT,NA,TRBJ2-3,TRBV7-9,NA
CASSTRTSGGASSYNEQFF,TGTGCCAGCAGCACCCGGACTAGCGGGGGGGCGAGCTCCTACAATGAGCAGTTCTTC,NA,TRBJ2-1,TRBV7-2,TRBD2
CASSPRSGEETQYF,TGTGCCAGCTCACCACGTTCAGGGGAAGAGACCCAGTACTTC,NA,TRBJ2-5,TRBV18,NA
CASSSQKDWQRDTQYF,TGTGCCAGCAGCTCTCAAAAAGACTGGCAGAGGGATACGCAGTATTTT,NA,TRBJ2-3,TRBV3-1/TRBV3-2,NA
CASSQDRQGMNTEAFF,TGTGCCAGCAGCCAAGATCGTCAGGGGATGAACACTGAAGCTTTCTTT,NA,TRBJ1-1,TRBV4-2,NA
CAGVWTGRVQGYGYTF,TGTGCCGGGGTATGGACAGGGAGGGTCCAGGGCTATGGCTACACCTTC,NA,TRBJ1-2,TRBV30,TRBD1
CASSQRDSSYGYTF,TGTGCCAGCAGCCAACGGGACAGCTCCTATGGCTACACCTTC,NA,TRBJ1-2,TRBV3-1/TRBV3-2,TRBD1
CASSPRGTASSYNEQFF,TGTGCCAGCAGCCCCCGAGGGACAGCAAGCTCCTACAATGAGCAGTTCTTC,NA,TRBJ2-1,TRBV7-2,TRBD1
CASRQGDQPQHF,TGTGCCAGCAGACAGGGAGATCAGCCCCAGCATTTT,NA,TRBJ1-5,TRBV6-6,NA
CAIRPTGGDSPLHF,TGTGCCATCAGACCGACAGGGGGCGATTCACCCCTCCACTTT,NA,TRBJ1-6,TRBV10-3,TRBD1
CASSLRPRNEQFF,TGTGCCAGCAGTTTGCGCCCGAGAAATGAGCAGTTCTTC,NA,TRBJ2-1,TRBV12-3/TRBV12-4,NA
CASSQRRRGDIQYF,TGTGCCAGCAGCCAACGGCGGCGGGGGGACATTCAGTACTTC,NA,TRBJ2-4,TRBV3-1/TRBV3-2,TRBD2
CASSLHARPSGGIYEQYF,TGTGCCAGCAGTTTACATGCCCGCCCTAGCGGGGGGATTTACGAGCAGTACTTC,NA,TRBJ2-7,TRBV27,TRBD2
CASRSPIAGAPQHF,TGTGCCAGTAGGTCGCCCATCGCGGGGGCGCCCCAGCATTTT,few,TRBJ1-5,TRBV19,NA
CASILGQGGNQPQHF,TGTGCCAGCATCCTGGGACAGGGCGGCAATCAGCCCCAGCATTTT,NA,TRBJ1-5,TRBV28,TRBD1
CAIRRGQGTQGIHSGNTIYF,TGTGCCATCAGGCGGGGACAGGGGACACAGGGGATTCACTCTGGAAACACCATATATTTT,NA,TRBJ1-3,TRBV10-3,TRBD1
CASSQNDRDKNIQYF,TGTGCCAGCAGCCAGAATGACAGGGACAAAAACATTCAGTACTTC,NA,TRBJ2-4,TRBV5-4,TRBD1
CASSQEMDNYNEQFF,TGTGCCAGCAGCCAAGAAATGGACAACTACAATGAGCAGTTCTTC,NA,TRBJ2-1,TRBV14,NA
CASSLWGGETQYF,TGTGCCAGCAGCTTGTGGGGGGGAGAGACCCAGTACTTC,NA,TRBJ2-5,TRBV5-4,TRBD2
CASSLNGNGYTF,TGTGCCAGCAGCTTAAACGGGAATGGCTACACCTTC,NA,TRBJ1-2,TRBV7-8,NA
CASSPQEGTYEQYF,TGTGCCAGCAGCCCTCAGGAGGGGACCTACGAGCAGTACTTC,NA,TRBJ2-7,TRBV7-2,NA
CASSEIAGGLDTQYF,TGTGCCAGCAGTGAAATAGCGGGGGGGTTGGATACGCAGTATTTT,NA,TRBJ2-3,TRBV6-4,TRBD2
CASSLLQGAGTEAFF,TGCGCCAGCAGCTTGTTGCAGGGGGCAGGCACTGAAGCTTTCTTT,NA,TRBJ1-1,TRBV5-1,TRBD1
CASSLRGGDEKLFF,TGTGCCAGCAGTTTACGGGGGGGAGATGAAAAACTGTTTTTT,NA,TRBJ1-4,TRBV28,NA
CASSLQGISGYTF,TGTGCCAGCAGCTTACAGGGTATTAGTGGCTACACCTTC,NA,TRBJ1-2,TRBV7-8,NA
CASSPGQNEGYEQYF,TGCGCCAGCAGCCCGGGACAGAACGAGGGCTACGAGCAGTACTTC,NA,TRBJ2-7,TRBV4-1,TRBD1
CASSLTPGGSDYGYTF,TGCGCCAGCAGCTTGACCCCAGGGGGCTCCGACTATGGCTACACCTTC,few,TRBJ1-2,TRBV5-1,TRBD1
CASTSGTGAYEQYF,TGTGCCAGCACCTCCGGGACAGGAGCCTACGAGCAGTACTTC,NA,TRBJ2-7,TRBV7-2,TRBD1
CASSFDKPEAFF,TGTGCCAGCAGCTTTGACAAACCAGAAGCTTTCTTT,NA,TRBJ1-1,TRBV5-5,NA
CASTDRLNTEAFF,TGTGCCAGTACTGACAGGCTGAACACTGAAGCTTTCTTT,NA,TRBJ1-1,TRBV19,NA